This TCR beta chain was sequenced in a study of vaccination and CD4 T cells after COVID-19. The treatment is: roughly 10-day PBMC culture with coronavirus spike peptide pools or control peptides (ViraFEST assay). From germline, CDR1 is GTSNPN and CDR2 SVGIG (reference sequence). V was clipped by 1 base and J by 1 base, with 4 bases between them. The CDR3 contains 12 residues. Sequenced with the Oncomine TCR Beta short-read assay was DNA taken from cultured CD4+ T cells. TCRdb used MiXCR to reprocess the PCR reads, holding one entry per CDR3 protein. The sample lists about 21,000 distinct CDR3 sequences, around 48% occurring once. Note on this clonotype: Its target is unknown.

The TCR sequence derives from a human donor who had recovered from COVID-19. The sequenced sample was CD4+ T cells from blood, cultured in vitro. The rearrangement uses TRBV30 and TRBJ1-2; D gene ambiguous. This CDR3 is CAWSGVNYGYTF. The CDR3, as DNA: TGTGCCTGGAGTGGCGTTAACTATGGCTACACCTTC. Complete variable domain (other parts from reference TRBV30 and TRBJ1-2): SQTIHQWPATLVQPVGSPLSLECTVEGTSNPNLYWYRQAAGRGLQLLFYSVGIGQISSEVPQNLSASRPQDRQFILSSKKLLLSDSGFYLCAWSGVNYGYTFGSGTRLTVV.